The 31 T cell receptor beta chains in this list originate from one sample, sequenced in a study of radiotherapy plus CTLA-4 blockade in lung cancer. Profiled with immunoSEQ multiplex PCR; TCRdb holds only in-frame clones, not every one. The data contain 40,000 or so clones, 63% of them seen just once; the ten biggest clones take up about 18%. The sequencing used peripheral blood, collected from a patient treated with radiotherapy plus ipilimumab. These receptors originate from a human donor with non-small cell lung cancer who had a partial response to radiotherapy plus ipilimumab.

V usage is TRBV27 and J usage is TRBJ2-5; TRBD2 matches 8 bases. The length of the CDR3 is 16 residues. Germline V gene data show CDR1 as MNHEY and CDR2 as SMNVEV (reference sequence). V was pared by 2 bases and J by 3 bases, with 8 bases of the junction left unmatched. DNA of the CDR3: TGTGCCAGCAGTTTAGAGGGGACTAGTGGGAAAGAGACCCAGTACTTC. This gives the protein CASSLEGTSGKETQYF.

The chain is built from TRBV7-6 and TRBJ2-7; 8 positions match TRBD1. Trimming removed 1 base from V and 5 bases from J; junction bases left unmatched: 4. Germline V lookup: CDR1 SGHVS, CDR2 FNYEAQ. There are 14 residues in the CDR3. The CDR3 loop is CASSLGQGRNEQYF. CDR3 DNA sequence: TGTGCCAGCAGCTTAGGACAGGGGAGGAACGAGCAGTACTTC.

The gene calls are TRBV13 and TRBJ1-2, with D possibly TRBD1 on 6 matching bases. CDR3 size: 14 residues. The V end lost 6 bases, the J end lost 8 bases, and 19 bases lay between the germline ends. Looked up from germline, CDR1 is PRHDT and CDR2 is FYEKMQ (reference sequence). Here the CDR3 DNA reads TGTGCCAGCAGTCAAAAGCGGGGGGCGGGAGGCTACACCTTC. This gives the protein CASSQKRGAGGYTF.

The genes are TRBV19 and TRBJ1-1, with D perhaps matching TRBD1 (6 bases). Germline V gene data show CDR1 as LNHDA and CDR2 as SQIVND (reference sequence). V lost 6 bases and J lost 0, with 20 bases in between. The CDR3 is made up of 17 amino acids. The CDR3: CASSRSNRESMNTEAFF. CDR3 DNA sequence: TGTGCCAGTAGCCGATCAAACAGGGAAAGCATGAACACTGAAGCTTTCTTT.

The chain recombines TRBV19 with TRBJ2-7, with 7 bases that match TRBD1. CDR3 length: 14 residues. With V trimmed by 6 bases and J by 5 bases, 10 bases remained unmatched. The germline V gene encodes CDR1 LNHDA and CDR2 SQIVND (reference sequence). The DNA for the CDR3 is TGTGCCAGTAGAAGACAGGGCTTCGGGAACGAGCAGTACTTC. Translating gives CASRRQGFGNEQYF.

The chain is built from TRBV14 and TRBJ2-5; 11 bases are a match to TRBD2. J gave up 1 base and V 3 bases, and 1 base lay outside the gene matches. Germline values: CDR1 SGHDN, CDR2 FVKESK. CDR3 length: 15 residues. CDR3 in amino acids: CASSQGLAVQETQYF. CDR3 DNA: TGTGCCAGCAGCCAGGGACTAGCGGTCCAAGAGACCCAGTACTTC.

The CDR3 here is CASTQGNSGNTIYF. In DNA, the CDR3 is TGTGCCAGCACGCAGGGGAACTCTGGAAACACCATATATTTT. The chain uses TRBV6-1 and TRBJ1-3; a possible D gene is TRBD1 (6 bases). Trimming took 7 bases from V and 0 from J, leaving 10 bases between them. The V gene's germline CDR1 is MNHNS and CDR2 SASEGT. The CDR3 runs 14 residues.

This chain joins TRBV27 and TRBJ1-1; D might be TRBD1 (5 bases). This CDR3 spans 14 amino acids. V was trimmed by 5 bases and J by 1 base, leaving 11 bases between them. Germline CDR1 reads MNHEY; CDR2 reads SMNVEV (reference sequence). CDR3 region: CASSRGGTNTEAFF. Here the CDR3 DNA reads TGTGCCAGCAGTCGGGGGGGGACGAACACTGAAGCTTTCTTT.

The CDR3 DNA follows: TGTGCCAGCAGCCAAGCGCAGGGGGTGGGCAATGAGCAGTTCTTC. Residues: CASSQAQGVGNEQFF. The rearrangement links TRBV4-2 to TRBJ2-1; 7 bases map to TRBD1. This CDR3 has 15 amino acids. The germline V gene has CDR1 LGHNA and CDR2 YNFKEQ. With V trimmed by 1 base and J by 6 bases, 6 bases remained unmatched.

This clone was observed a handful of times. This chain joins TRBV6-5 and TRBJ1-5; 8 bases line up with TRBD1. Germline CDR1 and CDR2: MNHEY and SVGAGI. The CDR3 has 15 amino acids. With 5 bases clipped from V and 6 bases from J, the junction kept 9 bases outside the gene matches. CDR3 residues: CASSLRTGFGQPQHF. CDR3 in DNA: TGTGCCAGCAGTCTCCGGACAGGGTTCGGTCAGCCCCAGCATTTT.

The chain carries TRBV6-6 and TRBJ2-1, with 14 bases identical to TRBD2. Germline V gene sequence: CDR1 MNHNY, CDR2 SVGAGI (reference sequence). V lost 2 bases and J lost 7; bases outside the gene matches: 4. This CDR3 contains 16 residues. DNA of the CDR3: TGTGCCAGCAGTTACCCTAGACTAGCGGGAGGGAATGAGCAGTTCTTC. Protein product: CASSYPRLAGGNEQFF.

CDR3 nucleotide sequence: TGTGCCAGCAGCTTAGGGGGGGGCCCCAGCACAGATACGCAGTATTTT. It yields the protein CASSLGGGPSTDTQYF. The chain employs TRBV7-2 and TRBJ2-3; D is perhaps TRBD2 (7 bases). Looked up from germline, CDR1 is SGHTA and CDR2 is FQGNSA. Trimming stripped 1 base from V and 0 bases from J, with 11 bases between. The CDR3 is 16 amino acids.

The gene calls are TRBV7-8 and TRBJ2-7; 8 nucleotides agree with TRBD1. CDR1 SGHVS and CDR2 FQNEAQ come from the germline V gene. CDR3 length: 12 residues. The V segment lost 5 bases and the J segment 6 bases; nucleotides outside the gene matches: 3. The CDR3, as DNA: TGTGCCAGCAGCGTAGACAGGGGCGAGCAGTACTTC. This sequence encodes CASSVDRGEQYF.

This clone was recorded a few times. The genes are TRBV5-1 and TRBJ2-7; 8 nucleotides align to TRBD1. Germline V CDR1 and CDR2: SGHRS, YFSETQ. The CDR3 loop spans 14 amino acids. J lost 9 bases, V lost 4 bases, and 12 bases had no gene match. The CDR3 DNA reads as TGCGCCAGCAGCCACTGGACAGGGAAGTTAGGGCAGTACTTC. Translated: CASSHWTGKLGQYF.

V and J are TRBV5-1 and TRBJ2-1, with D perhaps matching TRBD2 (5 bases). The V end lost 4 bases, the J end lost 7 bases, and 12 bases lay between the germline ends. The length of the CDR3 is 13 residues. Germline CDR1 and CDR2: SGHRS and YFSETQ. This CDR3 reads CASSMDWSNEQFF. Here the CDR3 DNA reads TGCGCCAGCAGCATGGACTGGTCGAATGAGCAGTTCTTC. Based on the CDR3 plus reference TRBV5-1 and TRBJ2-1, the full variable domain is KAGVTQTPRYLIKTRGQQVTLSCSPISGHRSVSWYQQTPGQGLQFLFEYFSETQRNKGNFPGRFSGRQFSNSRSEMNVSTLELGDSALYLCASSMDWSNEQFFGPGTRLTVL.

This clone was counted a few times. The chain recombines TRBV5-1 with TRBJ2-7, with 8 bases lining up with TRBD1. CDR3 length: 12 amino acids. The germline CDR1 and CDR2 sequences are SGHRS and YFSETQ. Trimming at V came to 4 bases and at J to 6 bases, leaving 3 bases not matched to a gene. This chain's CDR3 is CASSTGTGEQYF. CDR3 sequence (DNA): TGCGCCAGCAGCACCGGGACAGGCGAGCAGTACTTC.

The chain recombines TRBV27 with TRBJ2-7, with a weak D call TRBD1 (6 bases). Trimming stripped 0 bases from V and 6 bases from J, with 9 bases between. The CDR3 runs 13 residues. CDR1 is MNHEY, CDR2 SMNVEV, per germline (reference sequence). Written as DNA, the CDR3 is TGTGCCAGCAGTTTATCGGTGGGGGCCGAGCAGTACTTC. This codes for CASSLSVGAEQYF.

The V gene is TRBV7-2, the J gene TRBJ2-7; maybe TRBD1 (7 bases). The V end lost 2 bases, the J end lost 12 bases, and 14 bases lay between the germline ends. Germline lookup yields CDR1 SGHTA and CDR2 FQGNSA. The CDR3 runs 12 residues. CDR3: CASSLQQGRRYF. The DNA of the CDR3 is TGTGCCAGCAGCTTACAACAGGGGAGGAGGTACTTC.

To note about this clone: Within the sample, other DNA sequences also encode this same CDR3. The CDR3 protein is CASSLTRDSFHTGELFF. The CDR3 DNA reads as TGTGCCAGCAGCTTAACGAGGGACTCCTTTCACACCGGGGAGCTGTTTTTT. The genes are TRBV7-3 and TRBJ2-2; D is possibly TRBD2 (6 bases). This CDR3 has 17 residues. With 0 bases removed from V and 3 bases from J, the gap between germline ends came to 14 bases. Germline lookup yields CDR1 SGHTA and CDR2 FQGTGA. The full variable domain, completed using reference TRBV7-3 and TRBJ2-2, is GAGVSQTPSNKVTEKGKYVELRCDPISGHTALYWYRQSLGQGPEFLIYFQGTGAADDSGLPNDRFFAVRPEGSVSTLKIQRTERGDSAVYLCASSLTRDSFHTGELFFGEGSRLTVL.

The rearrangement uses TRBV25-1 and TRBJ1-1; 8 bases align to TRBD1. Per the germline V gene, CDR1 is MGHDK and CDR2 is SYGVNS. V lost 7 bases and J lost 0; bases outside the gene matches: 7. This CDR3 region has 15 residues. The CDR3 loop reads CASKSQGVLNTEAFF. The CDR3 DNA is TGTGCCAGCAAATCACAGGGGGTCTTGAACACTGAAGCTTTCTTT.

This clone was detected only once. The DNA of the CDR3 is TGTGCCAGCAGCTTAGGATCAGGGGGTACTGAAGCTTTCTTT. Translated, it gives CASSLGSGGTEAFF. The chain links TRBV7-8 to TRBJ1-1; 7 bases map to TRBD1. This CDR3 comprises 14 residues. V trimming: 1 base; J trimming: 5 bases; junction bases outside the gene matches: 4. Germline CDR1 is SGHVS and CDR2 is FQNEAQ. Combining the CDR3 with reference TRBV7-8 and TRBJ1-1 gives the whole variable domain GAGVSQSPRYKVAKRGQDVALRCDPISGHVSLFWYQQALGQGPEFLTYFQNEAQLDKSGLPSDRFFAERPEGSVSTLKIQRTQQEDSAVYLCASSLGSGGTEAFFGQGTRLTVV.

As to this clone: This sample includes further DNA sequences coding for the same CDR3. The chain recombines TRBV5-1 with TRBJ1-4; perhaps TRBD1 as D (5 bases). V was cut by 1 base and J by 8 bases, with 12 bases left in between. The CDR3 length is 14 residues. Looked up from germline, CDR1 is SGHRS and CDR2 is YFSETQ. The CDR3 sequence: CASSLMGGSEKLFF. In nucleotides, the CDR3 is TGCGCCAGCAGCTTGATGGGGGGTAGCGAAAAACTGTTTTTT.

The chain couples TRBV7-9 to TRBJ1-6, with D maybe TRBD1 (5 bases). This CDR3 region has 16 residues. The V gene lost 3 bases and the J gene lost 5 bases, with 14 bases spanning the gap. Germline lookup yields CDR1 SEHNR and CDR2 FQNEAQ (reference sequence). This CDR3 is CASSLDVTVHNSPLHF. The CDR3 DNA sequence: TGTGCCAGCAGCTTGGATGTGACAGTTCATAATTCACCCCTCCACTTT.

As for this clone: One end of the junction varies from germline; a read error may be responsible. V and J are TRBV18 and TRBJ1-1, with unresolved D. This CDR3 has 12 residues. Germline CDR1 is KGHSH and CDR2 is LQKENI. CDR3 DNA sequence: TGTGCCAGCTCAACACCGGACTTTGAAGCTTTCTTT. Protein product: CASSTPDFEAFF.

The table lists this clone with a count of one. This rearrangement joins TRBV30 to TRBJ1-1; possibly TRBD1 for D (5 bases). CDR1 and CDR2 from the germline V gene are GTSNPN and SVGIG (reference sequence). CDR3 length: 13 amino acids. Trimming took 4 bases from V and 8 from J, leaving 17 bases between them. DNA of the CDR3: TGTGCCTGGAAAGCTGGGGGGAATGCAGAAGCTTTCTTT. It encodes CAWKAGGNAEAFF.

The chain recombines TRBV6-6 with TRBJ1-6; 7 bases match TRBD1. V lost 8 bases and J lost 12; bases outside the gene matches: 10. Per germline, CDR1 MNHNY and CDR2 SVGAGI (reference sequence). The CDR3 spans 13 residues. The CDR3 bases are TGTGCCAGCGGAAGAACAGGGGTAGAACCCCTCCACTTT. Its translation is CASGRTGVEPLHF.

This clone has just one count. The junction departs from germline at one end; a sequencing error may be responsible. The rearrangement uses TRBV30 and TRBJ1-2, with D possibly TRBD1 on 5 matching bases. Per germline, CDR1 GTSNPN and CDR2 SVGIG (reference sequence). The CDR3 is 12 amino acids. The CDR3 region has the DNA TGTGCCTGGAGTCTCGGGCAGGGTCGTGAAAGCTTC. It specifies CAWSLGQGRESF. Variable domain in full (rest from reference TRBV30 and TRBJ1-2): SQTIHQWPATLVQPVGSPLSLECTVEGTSNPNLYWYRQAAGRGLQLLFYSVGIGQISSEVPQNLSASRPQDRQFILSSKKLLLSDSGFYLCAWSLGQGRESFGSGTRLTVV.

This chain uses TRBV6-6 with TRBJ2-5, with 9 bases that match TRBD2. Germline V CDR1 and CDR2: MNHNY, SVGAGI (reference sequence). This CDR3 is built from 16 residues. V trimming: 1 base; J trimming: 5 bases; junction bases outside the gene matches: 8. The CDR3 here is CASSYYGGGVRETQYF. Here the CDR3 DNA reads TGTGCCAGCAGTTACTACGGCGGGGGGGTTCGGGAGACCCAGTACTTC.

This chain joins TRBV21-1 and TRBJ1-1; whether TRBD1, the table's D call, matches the DNA was not checked. TRBV21-1 is termed a pseudogene. The CDR3 is 13 residues long. The CDR3: CASRGTVGTEAFF. CDR3 bases: TGTGCCAGCAGGGGGACAGTTGGAACTGAAGCTTTCTTT.

The V gene is TRBV7-2, the J gene TRBJ2-5; possible D gene TRBD2, 7 bases. The J call may be mistaken, given a closer DNA end match to TRBJ2-7. The CDR3 has 14 amino acids. Germline CDR1 and CDR2: SGHTA and FQGNSA. The CDR3 reads CASNVRGGVHEQYF. The CDR3 DNA follows: TGTGCCAGCAACGTCAGAGGGGGGGTCCACGAGCAGTACTTC.

The J gene is TRBJ1-2, the V gene TRBV6-5, with 10 nucleotides matching TRBD1. The CDR3 has 15 amino acids. In germline, CDR1 is MNHEY, CDR2 SVGAGI. V trimming: 7 bases; J trimming: 6 bases; junction bases outside the gene matches: 11. Here the CDR3 DNA reads TGTGCCAGCAAACCGGGACAGGGGTGGAAGGATGGCTACACCTTC. The encoded protein is CASKPGQGWKDGYTF.